This TCR beta chain originates from a study of blood T cell repertoires in COVID-19 (TCRdb year 2020). Regarding the research as a whole: Collaborator samples came from the United States, Italy and Spain and covered acute and convalescent phases of COVID-19. Where available, HLA class I and class II types were taken from metadata supplied by the sample provider and were not determined by assay-based typing. Subjects who had been exposed to COVID-19, were actively infected with it, or had recovered from it provided the deeply sampled blood TCRbeta repertoires that made up the dataset. The samples were drawn from two sources: the first 160 participants of the ongoing ImmuneRACE study, and 1,000 to 1,500 subjects contributed by 6 global collaborators. Nearly every sample came with metadata listing a de-identified subject ID, COVID-19 status, age in years and sex. The repertoires were released in a freely available public database intended as a resource for research on the immune response to SARS-CoV-2. The material from the prospective study consisted of cDNA or gDNA derived from T cells, B-cell-depleted T cells, or PBMCs.

Findings and caveats that apply to the study as a whole: Clinical and demographic metadata were provided uncurated, with the amount varying by source and participant.

One collaborating source in Seattle enrolled patients while the patients were actively infected and followed the patients over time throughout the course of disease. Each collaborating institution followed its own protocols to collect whole blood in K2EDTA tubes. For TCRbeta analysis, collaborators shipped samples in one of three forms: frozen whole blood, isolated PBMCs, or DNA extracted from either of those sample types. TCRbeta CDR3 regions were amplified from genomic DNA using the immunoSEQ Assay, a bias-controlled multiplex PCR. The study's processing was this. The number of nucleated cells in each sample was estimated from the amplification of reference gene primers within the assay. Sequence reads were collapsed and filtered to measure the absolute abundance of every unique TCRbeta CDR3 rearrangement. For each sample, productive Simpson clonality was calculated as the square root of Simpson's diversity index across productive rearrangements. The table was pulled from immuneACCESS by TCRdb, which kept in-frame rearrangements only. Such tables lose some clones; where checked, under half of the loss comes from unresolved V genes, and the rest has no known cause. The V and J calls and clone size are taken from that table; D and trimming were inferred from the DNA. For this sample there are about 200,000 clones; 90% to 95% appear just once. 0.76% of the sample belongs to the ten largest clones.

In the case of this clone: Its antigen is still unknown. Per-nucleotide qualities are absent, and no much larger clonotype sits a single base away.

The CDR1 and CDR2 encoded by the germline V gene are MGHRA and YSYEKL. CDR3 length: 17 amino acids, cysteine to phenylalanine. Only the CDR3 DNA stays, 51 bases, in frame from base 1. From V the trimming removes 4 bases and from J it removes 4 bases, while the gene matches leave 12 bases of the junction unaccounted for. Rearrangement joined TRBV4-1 to TRBJ1-3, with TRBD1 matching 8 junction bases. The TCR originated in a man younger than 40 with COVID-19, enrolled during active disease. The sample was peripheral blood. The nucleotides read TGCGCCAGCAGCCCCATACCGGACAGGGAGGCAGGAAACACCATATATTTT. Its coded protein is CASSPIPDREAGNTIYF.